The 15 T cell receptor beta chains below were found in one sample sequenced in a study of cytomegalovirus exposure and HLA in healthy donors. A multiplex PCR was run with 60 Vbeta primers and 13 Jbeta primers. The protocol was immunoSEQ multiplex PCR, while the TCRdb copy is restricted to in-frame clones and leaves out a portion. The repertoire includes about 21,000 clones, roughly 80% of them detected once, and approximately 7% sits in the top ten. Material for sequencing was PBMCs. The receptor source for this set is a man aged 60 to 69 in good health and CMV-seronegative.

The V call is TRBV2, the J call TRBJ1-1; 8 positions match TRBD1. The CDR3 consists of 14 residues. CDR1 and CDR2 from the germline V gene are SNHLY and FYNNEI. V was pared by 7 bases and J by 3 bases, with 7 bases of the junction left unmatched. CDR3 loop: CASNGQGLHTEAFF. CDR3 DNA sequence: TGTGCCAGCAACGGACAGGGTTTACACACTGAAGCTTTCTTT.

The gene calls are TRBV7-9 and TRBJ2-1, with 8 bases lining up with TRBD2. J was trimmed by 8 bases and V by 2 bases; bases with no gene match: 8. Germline V gene sequence: CDR1 SEHNR, CDR2 FQNEAQ (reference sequence). The CDR3 loop spans 15 amino acids. Here the CDR3 reads CASSLPRGGADEQFF. CDR3 sequence (DNA): TGTGCCAGCAGCTTACCCCGGGGGGGAGCCGATGAGCAGTTCTTC.

The chain links TRBV6-4 to TRBJ2-1, with 9 nucleotides matching TRBD1. The CDR3 sequence is 15 residues long. CDR1 MRHNA and CDR2 SNTAGT come from the germline V gene. The V and J ends lost 8 bases and 3 bases, in that order; junction bases with no gene match: 8. The chain's CDR3 is CASASGTGIYNEQFF. Here the CDR3 DNA reads TGTGCCAGCGCCTCCGGGACAGGGATCTACAATGAGCAGTTCTTC.

The CDR3 bases are TGTGCCATAACCGGGACAGAAACTTGGAAGCAGTACTTC. It translates to CAITGTETWKQYF. J is TRBJ2-5 and V is TRBV6-1; TRBD1 matches at 7 bases. Per germline, CDR1 MNHNS and CDR2 SASEGT. This CDR3 spans 13 amino acids. The trim removed 10 bases at V and 11 bases at J, leaving 16 bases unmatched.

This clone has a single count. The chain combines TRBV9 with TRBJ1-2, with TRBD1 matching 9 bases. The CDR3 extends over 16 amino acids. Germline lookup yields CDR1 SGDLS and CDR2 YYNGEE. V lost 0 bases to trimming and J lost 3 bases; unmatched junction nucleotides: 6. CDR3 sequence: CASSVDPGQGYYGYTF. The CDR3 nucleotides are TGTGCCAGCAGCGTAGACCCCGGACAGGGGTACTATGGCTACACCTTC.

This rearrangement joins TRBV30 to TRBJ1-2; 7 bases line up with TRBD1. Germline V gives CDR1 GTSNPN, CDR2 SVGIG (reference sequence). This CDR3 is 17 amino acids long. V was clipped by 3 bases and J by 5 bases; unmatched bases: 18. CDR3 sequence: CAWRERLETGKGYGYTF. The CDR3 nucleotides read TGTGCCTGGAGGGAAAGACTTGAGACAGGGAAGGGATATGGCTACACCTTC.

The genes are TRBV15 and TRBJ2-3; TRBD2 matches 7 bases. The V segment lost 0 bases and the J segment 0 bases; nucleotides outside the gene matches: 3. CDR3 length equals 16 residues. Germline assignment: CDR1 LNHNV and CDR2 YYDKDF (reference sequence). The CDR3 is CATSRDTSASTDTQYF. CDR3 nucleotide sequence: TGTGCCACCAGCAGAGATACTAGCGCTAGCACAGATACGCAGTATTTT.

The chain uses TRBV15 and TRBJ2-1, with TRBD2 matching over 12 bases. The CDR3 runs 15 residues. Losses at the gene ends were 0 bases for V and 6 bases for J; bases not matched to a gene: 0. Germline V lookup: CDR1 LNHNV, CDR2 YYDKDF (reference sequence). CDR3 in amino acids: CATSRELAGGNEQFF. DNA for the CDR3: TGTGCCACCAGCAGAGAACTAGCGGGAGGCAATGAGCAGTTCTTC.

As DNA, the CDR3 is TGCGCCAGCAGCCAGATAACAGGGGGCTATGAGCAGTTCTTC. This translates into CASSQITGGYEQFF. The chain combines TRBV4-3 with TRBJ2-1, with 9 bases identical to TRBD1. The CDR3 consists of 14 residues. V lost 3 bases to trimming and J lost 8 bases; unmatched junction nucleotides: 5. Germline values: CDR1 LGHNA, CDR2 YSLEER.

The CDR3 loop is CASSAGTYPEQYF. Here the CDR3 DNA reads TGTGCCAGCAGCGCCGGGACTTACCCCGAGCAGTACTTC. This sequence joins TRBV7-2 and TRBJ2-7; a possible D gene is TRBD2 (6 bases). The germline CDR1 and CDR2 sequences are SGHTA and FQGNSA. The CDR3 is made up of 13 amino acids. Trimming removed 5 bases from V and 6 bases from J, with 14 bases in between.

DNA of the CDR3: TGTGCCAGCAGCTTCGGGACAGGGAAGGATCAGCCCCAGCATTTT. This translates into CASSFGTGKDQPQHF. This chain uses TRBV7-9 with TRBJ1-5; the match to TRBD1 covers 9 bases. Germline trimming cut 3 bases from V and 5 bases from J; bases unmatched to any gene: 5. Germline CDR1 SEHNR, CDR2 FQNEAQ (reference sequence). This CDR3 is 15 amino acids long.

This clone was observed a few times. The chain uses TRBV5-1 and TRBJ2-1, with D perhaps matching TRBD2 (5 bases). Germline V lookup: CDR1 SGHRS, CDR2 YFSETQ. The CDR3 loop spans 14 amino acids. V was clipped by 4 bases and J by 2 bases, with 10 bases between them. The CDR3 DNA reads as TGCGCCAGCAGCGACCGGGGTCCCTACAATGAGCAGTTCTTC. This codes for CASSDRGPYNEQFF.

This sequence joins TRBV7-8 and TRBJ2-5; D uncertain. CDR1 is SGHVS, CDR2 FQNEAQ, per germline. The CDR3 extends over 14 amino acids. Trimming cost V 2 bases and J 2 bases, with 9 bases left between them. The CDR3 loop is CASSLFVNQETQYF. The CDR3 coding sequence is TGTGCCAGCAGCTTATTTGTCAATCAAGAGACCCAGTACTTC. The full variable domain, rest sourced from reference TRBV7-8 and TRBJ2-5, is GAGVSQSPRYKVAKRGQDVALRCDPISGHVSLFWYQQALGQGPEFLTYFQNEAQLDKSGLPSDRFFAERPEGSVSTLKIQRTQQEDSAVYLCASSLFVNQETQYFGPGTRLLVL.

This clone was seen a handful of times. The gene calls are TRBV27 and TRBJ1-1; 9 bases line up with TRBD1. This CDR3 contains 14 residues. The V gene's germline CDR1 is MNHEY and CDR2 SMNVEV (reference sequence). Germline trimming cut 5 bases from V and 9 bases from J; bases unmatched to any gene: 10. The CDR3 nucleotides read TGTGCCAGCAGTCGAACCCGGGGACAGGGTAAAGCTTTCTTT. It yields the protein CASSRTRGQGKAFF.

V is TRBV6-5 and J is TRBJ2-2, with 7 bases identical to TRBD1. V was pared by 5 bases and J by 0 bases, with 3 bases of the junction left unmatched. Germline V lookup: CDR1 MNHEY, CDR2 SVGAGI. The CDR3 is 15 amino acids. The DNA of the CDR3 is TGTGCCAGCAGTCCCGGGACAGCGAACACCGGGGAGCTGTTTTTT. Translation gives CASSPGTANTGELFF.